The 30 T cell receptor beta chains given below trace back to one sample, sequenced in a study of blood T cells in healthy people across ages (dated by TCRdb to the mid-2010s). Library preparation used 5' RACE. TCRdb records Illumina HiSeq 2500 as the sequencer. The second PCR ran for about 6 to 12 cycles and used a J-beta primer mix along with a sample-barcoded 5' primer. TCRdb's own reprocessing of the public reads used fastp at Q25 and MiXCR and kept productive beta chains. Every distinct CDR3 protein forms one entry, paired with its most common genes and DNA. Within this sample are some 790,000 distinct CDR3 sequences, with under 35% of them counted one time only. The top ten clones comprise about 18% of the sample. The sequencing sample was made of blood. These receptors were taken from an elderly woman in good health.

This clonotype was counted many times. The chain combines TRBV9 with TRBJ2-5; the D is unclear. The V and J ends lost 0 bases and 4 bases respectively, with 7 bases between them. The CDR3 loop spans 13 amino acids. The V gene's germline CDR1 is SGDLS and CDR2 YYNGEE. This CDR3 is CASSVGFRETQYF. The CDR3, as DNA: TGTGCCAGCAGCGTAGGTTTCCGAGAGACCCAGTACTTC.

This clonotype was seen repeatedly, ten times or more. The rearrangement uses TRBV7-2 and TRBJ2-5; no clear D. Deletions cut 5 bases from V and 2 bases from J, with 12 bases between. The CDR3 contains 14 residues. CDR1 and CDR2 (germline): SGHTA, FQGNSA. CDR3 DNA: TGTGCCAGCAGCGCATCGACAAGACAAGAGACCCAGTACTTC. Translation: CASSASTRQETQYF.

The DNA for the CDR3 is TGTGCCAGCAGTTACCGACCTTTCATACGGACTAGCGGGCACACAGATACGCAGTATTTT. Amino acid sequence: CASSYRPFIRTSGHTDTQYF. This chain links TRBV12-3 or TRBV12-4 with TRBJ2-3, with 11 bases lining up with TRBD2. The CDR3 runs 20 residues. V gave up 4 bases and J gave up 2 bases; unmatched junction bases: 17.

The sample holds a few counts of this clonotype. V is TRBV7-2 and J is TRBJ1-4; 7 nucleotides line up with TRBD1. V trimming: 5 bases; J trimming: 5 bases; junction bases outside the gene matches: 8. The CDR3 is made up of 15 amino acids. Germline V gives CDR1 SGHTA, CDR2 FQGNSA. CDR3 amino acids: CASSPTTGFNEKLFF. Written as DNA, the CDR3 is TGTGCCAGCAGCCCAACGACAGGGTTCAATGAAAAACTGTTTTTT.

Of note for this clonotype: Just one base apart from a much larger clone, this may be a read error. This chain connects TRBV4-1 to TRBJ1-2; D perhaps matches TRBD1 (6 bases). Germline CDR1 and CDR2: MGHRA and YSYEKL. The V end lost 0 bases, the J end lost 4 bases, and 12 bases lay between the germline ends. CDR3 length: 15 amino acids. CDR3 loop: CASSQDDGRGYGYTF. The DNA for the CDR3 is TGCGCCAGCAGCCAAGATGATGGCAGGGGCTATGGCTACACCTTC.

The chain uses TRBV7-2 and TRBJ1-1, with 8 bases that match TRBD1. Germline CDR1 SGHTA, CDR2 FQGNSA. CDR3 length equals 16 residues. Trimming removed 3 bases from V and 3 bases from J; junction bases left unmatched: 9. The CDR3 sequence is CASSFTGGIWDTEAFF. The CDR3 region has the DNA TGTGCCAGCAGCTTTACAGGGGGGATTTGGGACACTGAAGCTTTCTTT.

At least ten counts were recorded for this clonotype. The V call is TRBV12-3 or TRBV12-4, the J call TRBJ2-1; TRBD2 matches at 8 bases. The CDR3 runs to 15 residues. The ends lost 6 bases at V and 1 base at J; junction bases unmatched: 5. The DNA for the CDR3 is TGTGCCAGCAGCCCCATAGCGGGGTCCTACAATGAGCAGTTCTTC. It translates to CASSPIAGSYNEQFF.

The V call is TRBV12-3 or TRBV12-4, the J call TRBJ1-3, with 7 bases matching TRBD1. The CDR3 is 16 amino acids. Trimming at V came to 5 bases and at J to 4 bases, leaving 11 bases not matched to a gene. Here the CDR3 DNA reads TGTGCCAGCAGTCTCGGGACAGATCCTGGGGGAAACACCATATATTTT. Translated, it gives CASSLGTDPGGNTIYF.

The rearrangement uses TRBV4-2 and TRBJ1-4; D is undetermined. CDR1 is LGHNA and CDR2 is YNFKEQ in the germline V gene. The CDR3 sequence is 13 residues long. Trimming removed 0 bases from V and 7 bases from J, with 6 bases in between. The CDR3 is CASSQDQTEKLFF. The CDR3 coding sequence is TGTGCCAGCAGCCAAGACCAGACTGAAAAACTGTTTTTT.

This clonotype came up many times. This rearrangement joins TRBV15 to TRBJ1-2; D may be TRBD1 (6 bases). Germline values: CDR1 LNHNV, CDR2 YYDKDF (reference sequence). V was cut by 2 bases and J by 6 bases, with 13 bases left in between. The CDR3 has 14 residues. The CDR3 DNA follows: TGTGCCACCAGCAGACTAAACAGGGTCGATGGCTACACCTTC. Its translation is CATSRLNRVDGYTF.

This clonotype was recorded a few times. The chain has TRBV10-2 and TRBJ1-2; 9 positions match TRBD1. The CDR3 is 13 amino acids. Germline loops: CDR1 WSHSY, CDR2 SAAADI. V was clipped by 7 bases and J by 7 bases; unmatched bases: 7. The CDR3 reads CASTQDRGGGYTF. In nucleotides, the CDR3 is TGCGCCAGCACCCAAGACAGGGGGGGTGGCTACACCTTC.

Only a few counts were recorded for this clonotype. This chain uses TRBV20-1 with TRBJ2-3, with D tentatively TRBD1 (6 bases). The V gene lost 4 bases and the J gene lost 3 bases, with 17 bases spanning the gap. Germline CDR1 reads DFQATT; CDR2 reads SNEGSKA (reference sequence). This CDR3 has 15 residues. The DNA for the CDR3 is TGCAGTGCTATTACAGGGATGAGGTTAACAGATACGCAGTATTTT. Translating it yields CSAITGMRLTDTQYF.

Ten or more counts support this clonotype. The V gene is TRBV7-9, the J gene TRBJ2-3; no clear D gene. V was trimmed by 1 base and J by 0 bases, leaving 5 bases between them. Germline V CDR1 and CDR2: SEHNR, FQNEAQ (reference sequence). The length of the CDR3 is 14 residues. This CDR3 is CASSLEGSTDTQYF. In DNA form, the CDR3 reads TGTGCCAGCAGCTTAGAGGGCAGCACAGATACGCAGTATTTT.

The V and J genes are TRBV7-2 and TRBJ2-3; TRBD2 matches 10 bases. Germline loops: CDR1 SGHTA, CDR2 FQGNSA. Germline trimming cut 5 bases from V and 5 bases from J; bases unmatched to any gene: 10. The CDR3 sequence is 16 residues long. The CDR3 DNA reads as TGTGCCAGCAGCGCTAAGCTAGCGGGGGAAGTAGATACGCAGTATTTT. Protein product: CASSAKLAGEVDTQYF.

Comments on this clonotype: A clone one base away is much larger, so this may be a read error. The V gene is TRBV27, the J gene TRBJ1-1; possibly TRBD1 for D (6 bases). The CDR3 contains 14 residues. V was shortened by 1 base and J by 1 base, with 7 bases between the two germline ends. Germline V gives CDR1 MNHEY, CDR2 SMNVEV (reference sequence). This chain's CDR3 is CASSLLGANTEAFF. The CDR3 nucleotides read TGTGCCAGCAGTTTATTGGGGGCGAACACTGAAGCTTTCTTT.

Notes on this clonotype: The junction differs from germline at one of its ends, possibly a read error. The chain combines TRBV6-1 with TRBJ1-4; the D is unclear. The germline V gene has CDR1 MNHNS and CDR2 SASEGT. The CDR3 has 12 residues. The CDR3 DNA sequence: TGTGCCAGCAGTCAAAGGGATGGTAAACTGGTTTTT. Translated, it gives CASSQRDGKLVF.

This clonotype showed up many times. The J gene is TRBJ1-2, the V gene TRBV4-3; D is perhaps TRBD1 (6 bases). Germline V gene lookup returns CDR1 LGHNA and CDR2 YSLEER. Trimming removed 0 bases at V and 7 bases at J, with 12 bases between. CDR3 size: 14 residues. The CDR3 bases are TGCGCCAGCAGCCAAGATTTTGGGACACCTGGCTACACCTTC. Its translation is CASSQDFGTPGYTF.

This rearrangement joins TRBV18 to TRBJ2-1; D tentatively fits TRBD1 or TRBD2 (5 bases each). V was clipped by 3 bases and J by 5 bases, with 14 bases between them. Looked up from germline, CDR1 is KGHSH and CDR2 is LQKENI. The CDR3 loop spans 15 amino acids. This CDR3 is CASSPVVGDHNEQFF. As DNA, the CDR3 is TGTGCCAGCTCACCCGTAGTGGGGGACCACAATGAGCAGTTCTTC.

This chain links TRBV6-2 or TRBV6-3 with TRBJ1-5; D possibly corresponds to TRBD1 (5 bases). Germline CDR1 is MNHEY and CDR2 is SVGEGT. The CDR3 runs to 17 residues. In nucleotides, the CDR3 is TGTCCGAGCTTTCCGACAGTTTTTTACCATAGCAATCAGCCCCAGCATTTT. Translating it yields CPSFPTVFYHSNQPQHF.

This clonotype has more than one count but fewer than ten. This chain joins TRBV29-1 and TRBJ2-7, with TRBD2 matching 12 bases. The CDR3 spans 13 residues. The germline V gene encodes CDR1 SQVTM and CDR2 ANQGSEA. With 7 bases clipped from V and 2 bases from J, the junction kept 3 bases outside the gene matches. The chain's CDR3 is CSARTSGTYEQYF. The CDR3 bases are TGCAGCGCCCGGACTAGCGGGACCTACGAGCAGTACTTC.

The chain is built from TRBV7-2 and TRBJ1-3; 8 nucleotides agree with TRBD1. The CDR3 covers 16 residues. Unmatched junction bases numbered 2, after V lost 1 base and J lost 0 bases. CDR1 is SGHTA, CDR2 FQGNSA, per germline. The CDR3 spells CASSLVTGGSGNTIYF. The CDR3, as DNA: TGTGCCAGCAGCTTAGTCACAGGGGGCTCTGGAAACACCATATATTTT.

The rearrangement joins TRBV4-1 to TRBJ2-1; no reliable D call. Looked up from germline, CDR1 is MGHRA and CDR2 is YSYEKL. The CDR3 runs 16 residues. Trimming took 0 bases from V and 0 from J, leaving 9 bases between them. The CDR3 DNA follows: TGCGCCAGCAGCCAAGATCCGTTCAGCTCCTACAATGAGCAGTTCTTC. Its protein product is CASSQDPFSSYNEQFF.

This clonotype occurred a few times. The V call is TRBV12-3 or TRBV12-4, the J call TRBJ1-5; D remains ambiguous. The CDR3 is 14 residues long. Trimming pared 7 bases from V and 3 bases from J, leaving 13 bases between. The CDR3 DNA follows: TGTGCCAGCACCCTTGCGGGGTTCAATCAGCCCCAGCATTTT. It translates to CASTLAGFNQPQHF.

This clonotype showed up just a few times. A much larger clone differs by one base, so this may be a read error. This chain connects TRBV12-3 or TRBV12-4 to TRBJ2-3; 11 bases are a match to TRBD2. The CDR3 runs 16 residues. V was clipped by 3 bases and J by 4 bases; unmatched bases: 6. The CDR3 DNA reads TGTGCCAGCAGTTTCCTAGCGGGGGGCCACGCAGATACGCAGTATTTT. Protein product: CASSFLAGGHADTQYF.

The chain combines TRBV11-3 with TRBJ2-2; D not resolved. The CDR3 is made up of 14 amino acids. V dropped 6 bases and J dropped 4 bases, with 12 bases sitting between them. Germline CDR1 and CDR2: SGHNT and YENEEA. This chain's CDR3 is CASRLTSSTGELFF. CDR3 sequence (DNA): TGTGCCAGCAGGTTGACTTCATCCACCGGGGAGCTGTTTTTT. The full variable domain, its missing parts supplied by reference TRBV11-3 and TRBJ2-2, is EAGVVQSPRYKIIEKKQPVAFWCNPISGHNTLYWYLQNLGQGPELLIRYENEEAVDDSQLPKDRFSAERLKGVDSTLKIQPAELGDSAVYLCASRLTSSTGELFFGEGSRLTVL.

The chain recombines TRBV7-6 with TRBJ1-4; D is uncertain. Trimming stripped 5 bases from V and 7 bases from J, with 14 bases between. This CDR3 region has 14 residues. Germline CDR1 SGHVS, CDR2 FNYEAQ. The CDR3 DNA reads TGTGCCAGCAGCCCATTAGTTGGGTTTGAAAAACTGTTTTTT. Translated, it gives CASSPLVGFEKLFF.

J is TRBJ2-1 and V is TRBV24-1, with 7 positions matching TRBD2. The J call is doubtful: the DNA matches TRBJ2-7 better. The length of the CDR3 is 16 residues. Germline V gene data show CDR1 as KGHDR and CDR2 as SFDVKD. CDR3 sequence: CATSDSAGNSYNEQYF. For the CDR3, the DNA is TGTGCCACCAGTGATTCAGCGGGGAACTCCTACAATGAGCAGTACTTC.

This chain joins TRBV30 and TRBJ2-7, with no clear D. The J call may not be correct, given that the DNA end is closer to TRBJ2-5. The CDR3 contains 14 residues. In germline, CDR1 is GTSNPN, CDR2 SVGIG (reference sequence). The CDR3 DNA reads TGTGCCTGGAGTAGGACGCAGGCTCGGCAGACCCAGTACTTC. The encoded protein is CAWSRTQARQTQYF.

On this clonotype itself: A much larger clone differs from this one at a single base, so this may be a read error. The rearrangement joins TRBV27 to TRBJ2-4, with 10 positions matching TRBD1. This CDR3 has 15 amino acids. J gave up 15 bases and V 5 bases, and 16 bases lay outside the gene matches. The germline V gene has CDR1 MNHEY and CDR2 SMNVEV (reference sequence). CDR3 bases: TGTGCCAGCAGTCCGTGGACAGGGGGGCCTGAGACCCGGTACTTC. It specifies CASSPWTGGPETRYF.

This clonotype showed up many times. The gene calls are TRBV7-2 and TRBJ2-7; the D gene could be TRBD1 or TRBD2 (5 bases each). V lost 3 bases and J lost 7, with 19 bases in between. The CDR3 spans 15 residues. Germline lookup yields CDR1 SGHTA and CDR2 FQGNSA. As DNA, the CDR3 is TGTGCCAGCAGCTTTACATCCGGGGCGCCTGGAGAGCAGTACTTC. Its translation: CASSFTSGAPGEQYF.